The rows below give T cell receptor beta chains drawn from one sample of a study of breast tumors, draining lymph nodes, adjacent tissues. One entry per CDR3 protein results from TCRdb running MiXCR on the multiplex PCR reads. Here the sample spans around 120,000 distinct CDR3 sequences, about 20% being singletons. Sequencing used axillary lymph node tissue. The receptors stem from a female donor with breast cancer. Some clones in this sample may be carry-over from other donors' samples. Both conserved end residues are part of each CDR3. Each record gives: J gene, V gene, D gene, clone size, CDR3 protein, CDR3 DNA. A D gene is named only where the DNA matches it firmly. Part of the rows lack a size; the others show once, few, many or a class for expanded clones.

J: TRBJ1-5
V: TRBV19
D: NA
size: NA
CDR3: CASSMGSFHYSILEDQPQHF
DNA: TGTGCCAGTAGTATGGGGAGCTTTCATTACAGCATCCTTGAGGATCAGCCCCAGCATTTT

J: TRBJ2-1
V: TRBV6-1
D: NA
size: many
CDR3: CASRGSQDEQFF
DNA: TGTGCCAGCAGGGGTAGCCAAGATGAGCAGTTCTTC

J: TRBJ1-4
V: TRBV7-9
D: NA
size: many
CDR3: CASSRETVEKLFF
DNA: TGTGCCAGCAGCCGCGAGACAGTTGAAAAACTGTTTTTT

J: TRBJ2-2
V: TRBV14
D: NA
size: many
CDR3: CASSRTHTGELFF
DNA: TGTGCCAGCAGTCGAACACACACCGGGGAGCTGTTTTTT

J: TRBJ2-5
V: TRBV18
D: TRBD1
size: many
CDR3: CASSRDRAETQYF
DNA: TGTGCCAGCTCAAGGGACAGGGCAGAGACCCAGTACTTC

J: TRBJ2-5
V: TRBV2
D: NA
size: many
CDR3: CASSDTWDGPYQETQYF
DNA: TGTGCCAGCAGTGATACGTGGGACGGGCCCTACCAAGAGACCCAGTACTTC

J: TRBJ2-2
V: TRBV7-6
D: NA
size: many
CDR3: CASTGGLNTGELFF
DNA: TGTGCCAGCACTGGTGGTTTGAACACCGGGGAGCTGTTTTTT

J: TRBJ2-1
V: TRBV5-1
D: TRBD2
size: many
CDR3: CASSLASGLNNEQFF
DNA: TGCGCCAGCAGCCTCGCTAGCGGACTAAACAATGAGCAGTTCTTC

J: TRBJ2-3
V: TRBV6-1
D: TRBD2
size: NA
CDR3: CASKGGGSDMQYF
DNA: TGTGCCAGCAAAGGCGGGGGGTCAGATATGCAGTATTTT

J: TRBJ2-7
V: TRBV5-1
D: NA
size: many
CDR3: CASSLATGTSYEQYF
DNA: TGCGCCAGCAGCTTGGCGACAGGGACTTCCTACGAGCAGTACTTC

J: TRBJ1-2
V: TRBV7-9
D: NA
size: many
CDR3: CASTNQGYYGYTF
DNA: TGTGCCAGCACCAACCAGGGGTACTATGGCTACACCTTC

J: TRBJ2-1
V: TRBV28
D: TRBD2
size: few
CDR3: CASSLSIQRGRYNEQFF
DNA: TGTGCCAGCAGTTTATCCATCCAGCGGGGCCGATACAATGAGCAGTTCTTC

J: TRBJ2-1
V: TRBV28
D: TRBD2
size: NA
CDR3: CASSLGWREGAGQFF
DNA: TGTGCCAGCAGTTTAGGGTGGCGGGAGGGGGCTGGGCAGTTCTTC

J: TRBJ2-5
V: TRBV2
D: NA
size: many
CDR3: CASRGRYQETQYF
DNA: TGTGCCAGCAGAGGGAGATACCAAGAGACCCAGTACTTC

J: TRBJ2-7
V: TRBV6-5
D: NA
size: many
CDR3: CASTGQAGYEQYF
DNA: TGTGCCAGCACGGGGCAGGCGGGCTACGAGCAGTACTTC

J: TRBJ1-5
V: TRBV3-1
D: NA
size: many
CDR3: CASSETNQPQHF
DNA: TGTGCCAGCAGTGAAACCAATCAGCCCCAGCATTTT

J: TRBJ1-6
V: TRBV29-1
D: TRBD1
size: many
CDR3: CSVYEDRYFRSPLHF
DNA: TGCAGCGTTTACGAGGACAGGTATTTCAGGTCACCCCTCCACTTT

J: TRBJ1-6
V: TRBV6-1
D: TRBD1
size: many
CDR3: CASSDWTGGSPLHF
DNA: TGTGCCAGCAGTGATTGGACAGGTGGCTCACCCCTCCACTTT

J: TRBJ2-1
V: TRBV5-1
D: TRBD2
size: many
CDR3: CASSFISGSYNEQFF
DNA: TGCGCCAGCAGCTTCATTAGCGGGTCCTACAATGAGCAGTTCTTC

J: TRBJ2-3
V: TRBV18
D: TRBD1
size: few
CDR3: CASSSPGQSLTDTQYF
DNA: TGTGCCAGCTCATCACCGGGACAGTCCCTGACAGATACGCAGTATTTT

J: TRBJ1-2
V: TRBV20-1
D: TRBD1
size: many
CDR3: CSARDLTGNSLGYTF
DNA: TGCAGTGCTAGAGATTTGACAGGGAACTCTTTGGGCTACACCTTC

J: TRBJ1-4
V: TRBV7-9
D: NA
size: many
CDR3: CASSYGQSTNEKLFF
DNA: TGTGCCAGCAGCTACGGACAGTCAACTAATGAAAAACTGTTTTTT

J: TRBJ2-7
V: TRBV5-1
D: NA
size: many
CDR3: CASSVGGSYEQYF
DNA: TGCGCCAGCAGCGTGGGTGGCTCCTACGAGCAGTACTTC

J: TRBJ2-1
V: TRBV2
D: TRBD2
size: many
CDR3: CASRPPLAGAGNEQFF
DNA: TGTGCCAGCAGACCACCACTGGCGGGAGCGGGCAATGAGCAGTTCTTC

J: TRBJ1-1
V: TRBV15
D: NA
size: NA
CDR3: CATSLGEDTEAFF
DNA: TGTGCTACCAGCTTGGGGGAGGACACTGAAGCTTTCTTT

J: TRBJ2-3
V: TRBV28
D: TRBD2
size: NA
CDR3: CASSPPVGGYTDTQYF
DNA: TGTGCCAGCAGTCCGCCCGTGGGAGGGTACACAGATACGCAGTATTTT

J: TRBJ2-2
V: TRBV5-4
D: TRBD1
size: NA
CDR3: CASSFGTVGTGELFF
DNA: TGTGCCAGCAGCTTCGGGACAGTTGGCACCGGGGAGCTGTTTTTT

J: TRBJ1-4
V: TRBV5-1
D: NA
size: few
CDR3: CASSLVSGGDEKLFF
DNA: TGCGCCAGCAGCTTGGTATCCGGGGGAGATGAAAAACTGTTTTTT

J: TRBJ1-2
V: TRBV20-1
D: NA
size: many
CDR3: CSASPLTGNGYTF
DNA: TGCAGTGCTAGCCCTCTGACAGGCAATGGCTACACCTTC

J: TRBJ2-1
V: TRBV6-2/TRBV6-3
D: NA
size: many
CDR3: CASRPYSYNEQFF
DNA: TGTGCCAGCAGGCCGTACTCCTACAATGAGCAGTTCTTC

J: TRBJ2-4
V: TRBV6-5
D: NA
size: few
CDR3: CASSYNLQAKNIQYF
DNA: TGTGCCAGCAGTTACAACCTTCAAGCCAAAAACATTCAGTACTTC

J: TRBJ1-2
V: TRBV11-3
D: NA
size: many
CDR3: CASSPWAPNYGYTF
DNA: TGTGCCAGCAGCCCCTGGGCTCCTAACTATGGCTACACCTTC

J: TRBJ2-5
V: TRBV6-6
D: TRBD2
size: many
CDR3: CASREPSGGSQETQYF
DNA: TGTGCCAGCAGGGAACCAAGCGGGGGGTCCCAAGAGACCCAGTACTTC

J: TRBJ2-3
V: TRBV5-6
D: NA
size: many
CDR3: CASSHTRLGTDTQYF
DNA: TGTGCCAGCAGCCACACTCGACTAGGCACAGATACGCAGTATTTT

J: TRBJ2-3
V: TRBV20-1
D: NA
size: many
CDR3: CSVVGPFSTDTQYF
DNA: TGCAGTGTTGTGGGACCCTTTAGCACAGATACGCAGTATTTT

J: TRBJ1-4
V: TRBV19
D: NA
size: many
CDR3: CASADRPMDYNEKLFF
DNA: TGTGCCAGCGCAGACAGGCCTATGGACTATAATGAAAAACTGTTTTTT

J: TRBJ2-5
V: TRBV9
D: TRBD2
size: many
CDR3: CASSEGFYSRGIEETQYF
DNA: TGTGCCAGCAGCGAAGGGTTTTACTCGCGGGGGATCGAAGAGACCCAGTACTTC

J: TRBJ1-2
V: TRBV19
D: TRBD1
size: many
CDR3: CASTSPGQASNYGYTF
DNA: TGTGCCAGTACATCTCCGGGACAGGCTTCTAACTATGGCTACACCTTC

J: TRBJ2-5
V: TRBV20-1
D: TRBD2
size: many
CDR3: CSATTLAGGEGETQYF
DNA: TGCAGTGCCACAACACTAGCGGGGGGGGAGGGAGAGACCCAGTACTTC

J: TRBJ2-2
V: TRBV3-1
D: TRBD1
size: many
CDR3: CASSGSGTVHPRELFF
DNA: TGTGCCAGCAGCGGGTCCGGGACAGTCCACCCCCGGGAGCTGTTTTTT

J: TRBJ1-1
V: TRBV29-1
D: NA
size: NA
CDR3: CSVDRGGNTEAFF
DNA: TGCAGCGTTGACAGGGGAGGGAACACTGAAGCTTTCTTT

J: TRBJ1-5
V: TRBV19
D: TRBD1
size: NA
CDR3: CASTETGAGNQPQHF
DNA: TGTGCCAGTACCGAGACAGGGGCCGGCAATCAGCCCCAGCATTTT

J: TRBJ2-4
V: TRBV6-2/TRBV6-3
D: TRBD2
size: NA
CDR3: CASSRVNQAAVAGGQAKNIQYF
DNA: TGTGCCAGCAGTAGGGTTAATCAGGCGGCCGTAGCGGGAGGGCAAGCCAAAAACATTCAGTACTTC

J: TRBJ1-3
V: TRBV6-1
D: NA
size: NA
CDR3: CASSEDPYSGNIIYF
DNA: TGTGCCAGCAGTGAAGACCCATATAGCGGGAACATCATATATTTT

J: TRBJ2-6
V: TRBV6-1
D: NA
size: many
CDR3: CASILGGSGANVLTF
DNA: TGTGCCAGCATTTTAGGGGGCTCTGGGGCCAACGTCCTGACTTTC

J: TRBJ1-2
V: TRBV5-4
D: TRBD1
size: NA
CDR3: CASSFTGGEGYTF
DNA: TGTGCCAGCAGCTTTACAGGGGGCGAGGGCTACACCTTC

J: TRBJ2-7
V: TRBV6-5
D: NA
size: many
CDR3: CASSYRGYEQYF
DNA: TGTGCCAGCAGTTACAGGGGTTACGAGCAGTACTTC

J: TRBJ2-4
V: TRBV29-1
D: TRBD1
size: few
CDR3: CSALDREKNIQYF
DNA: TGCAGCGCCCTGGACAGGGAAAAAAACATTCAGTACTTC

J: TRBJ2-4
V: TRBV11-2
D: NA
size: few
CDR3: CASSLVAVAGGNIQYF
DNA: TGTGCCAGCAGCTTAGTAGCAGTTGCTGGGGGAAACATTCAGTACTTC

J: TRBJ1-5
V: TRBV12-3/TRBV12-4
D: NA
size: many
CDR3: CASSFSGGQPQHF
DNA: TGTGCCAGCAGTTTTTCGGGTGGCCAGCCCCAGCATTTT

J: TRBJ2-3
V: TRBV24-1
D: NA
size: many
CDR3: CATSDSQRYLSTDTQYF
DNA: TGTGCCACCAGTGATTCCCAGCGGTACCTATCCACAGATACGCAGTATTTT

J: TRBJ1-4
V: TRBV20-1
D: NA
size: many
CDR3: CSAGSSSVGEYEKLFF
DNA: TGCAGTGCAGGTTCCTCCTCGGTGGGCGAATATGAAAAACTGTTTTTT

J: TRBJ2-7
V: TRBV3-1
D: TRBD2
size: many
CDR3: CASSQDGTSRQYF
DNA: TGTGCCAGCAGCCAAGATGGGACTAGCCGGCAGTACTTC

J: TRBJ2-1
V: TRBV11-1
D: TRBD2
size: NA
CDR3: CASSYGLAGAAGNEQFF
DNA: TGTGCCAGCAGCTACGGACTAGCGGGAGCGGCGGGGAATGAGCAGTTCTTC

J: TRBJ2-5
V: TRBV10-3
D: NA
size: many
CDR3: CATRQAQETQYF
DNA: TGTGCCACCCGACAGGCCCAAGAGACCCAGTACTTC

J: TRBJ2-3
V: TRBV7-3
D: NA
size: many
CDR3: CASSLNSLARDTQYF
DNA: TGTGCCAGCAGCTTAAATTCACTAGCAAGAGATACGCAGTATTTT

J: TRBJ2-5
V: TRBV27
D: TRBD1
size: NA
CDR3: CASSPTVGTGRGYQETQYF
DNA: TGTGCCAGCAGTCCCACCGTCGGGACAGGGAGAGGGTACCAAGAGACCCAGTACTTC

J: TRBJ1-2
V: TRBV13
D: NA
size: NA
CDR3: CACSPSSNNYGCTF
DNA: NA

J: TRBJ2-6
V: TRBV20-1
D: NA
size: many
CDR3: CSASPSPNSGANVLTF
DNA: TGCAGTGCTAGCCCCAGTCCGAACTCTGGGGCCAACGTCCTGACTTTC

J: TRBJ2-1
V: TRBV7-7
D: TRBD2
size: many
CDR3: CASSWGLAGVDEQFF
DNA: TGTGCTAGCAGCTGGGGACTAGCGGGAGTCGATGAGCAGTTCTTC